This TCR beta chain was captured by sequencing in a study of cytomegalovirus exposure and HLA in healthy donors. The germline CDR1 and CDR2 sequences are SGHDT and YYEEEE. Trimming left V 3 bases short and J 1 base short, with 17 bases between. The CDR3 contains 16 residues. This PCR relied on a set of 60 Vbeta primers and 13 Jbeta primers. Only in-frame clones appear in the TCRdb table, and some are missing; sequencing was by immunoSEQ multiplex PCR. Here the sample spans some 170,000 clones, roughly four fifths being singletons. The chain employs TRBV5-6 and TRBJ2-7, with D possibly TRBD1 on 6 matching bases. This TCR derives from a woman under 30 in good health and CMV-seropositive. Source material: PBMCs. CDR3 in amino acids: CASSWFGGQLSYEQYF. The DNA for the CDR3 is TGTGCCAGCAGCTGGTTTGGGGGACAACTTTCCTACGAGCAGTACTTC.